These 3 T cell receptor beta chains were all obtained from the same sample, sequenced in a study of blood T cell repertoires in COVID-19. Measured with immunoSEQ multiplex PCR; TCRdb has only the in-frame clones, and not every one. Of 45,000 to 70,000 clones detected, under 90% appear once; the ten largest clones hold 25% to 35%. Input material: peripheral blood. The receptor source for this set is a woman of 80 years or more with active or convalescent COVID-19.

In this sample, this clone turned up a few times. The CDR3 DNA is TGTGCCAGCAGCGTAGTAGCTTCGACGTGGTCTGGAAACACCATATATTTT. Translation gives CASSVVASTWSGNTIYF. V and J are TRBV9 and TRBJ1-3, with unresolved D. V dropped 0 bases and J dropped 1 base, with 14 bases sitting between them. The CDR3 consists of 17 residues. Germline CDR1 is SGDLS and CDR2 is YYNGEE.

This chain connects TRBV7-3 to TRBJ1-2; 8 positions agree with TRBD1. CDR3 length: 12 amino acids. V dropped 5 bases and J dropped 8; count of bases not matched to a gene: 4. Germline V lookup: CDR1 SGHTA, CDR2 FQGTGA. In DNA, the CDR3 is TGTGCCAGCAGCGAACAGGGGGAGGGCTACACCTTC. The encoded protein is CASSEQGEGYTF.

This rearrangement joins TRBV2 to TRBJ1-4; D is uncertain. Trimming removed 4 bases from V and 8 bases from J, with 8 bases in between. The CDR3 sequence is 12 residues long. Germline V CDR1 and CDR2: SNHLY, FYNNEI. The CDR3 coding sequence is TGTGCCAGCAGTGTAGAGAGAGAAAAACTGTTTTTT. Its protein product is CASSVEREKLFF.